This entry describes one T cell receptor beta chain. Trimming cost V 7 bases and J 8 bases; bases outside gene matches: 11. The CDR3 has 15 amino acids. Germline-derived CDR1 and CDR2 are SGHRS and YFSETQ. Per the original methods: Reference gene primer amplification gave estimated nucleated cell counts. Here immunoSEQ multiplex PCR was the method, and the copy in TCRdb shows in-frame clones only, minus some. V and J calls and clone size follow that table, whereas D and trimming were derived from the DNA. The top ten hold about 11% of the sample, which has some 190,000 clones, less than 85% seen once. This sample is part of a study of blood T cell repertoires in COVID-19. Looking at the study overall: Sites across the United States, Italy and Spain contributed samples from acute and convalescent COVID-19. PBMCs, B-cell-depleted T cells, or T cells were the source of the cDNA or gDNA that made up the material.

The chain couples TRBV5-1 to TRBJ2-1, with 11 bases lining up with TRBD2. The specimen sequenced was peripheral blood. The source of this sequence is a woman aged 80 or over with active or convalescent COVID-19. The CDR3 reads CASVLAGGVWDEQFF. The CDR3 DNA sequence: TGCGCCAGCGTCTTAGCGGGAGGGGTTTGGGATGAGCAGTTCTTC.